These 12 T cell receptor beta chains were sequenced from one sample in a study of blood T cell repertoires in COVID-19. The protocol was immunoSEQ multiplex PCR, while the TCRdb copy is restricted to in-frame clones and leaves out a portion. The sample has about 230,000 clones; roughly 80% are singletons. The sequencing input was peripheral blood. All receptors come from a woman aged 70-85 years with active or convalescent COVID-19.

In this sample, this clone turned up many times. The chain carries TRBV3-1 (or the pseudogene TRBV3-2) and TRBJ2-3; D call uncertain. Per the germline V gene, CDR1 is LGHDT and CDR2 is YNNKEL (reference sequence). Trimming took 3 bases from V and 3 from J, leaving 7 bases between them. The CDR3 is 13 residues long. CDR3 bases: TGTGCCAGCAGCCAGTTTTTAACAGATACGCAGTATTTT. It is translated as CASSQFLTDTQYF.

The rearrangement joins TRBV5-6 to TRBJ2-5; no clear D. CDR1 is SGHDT and CDR2 is YYEEEE in the germline V gene. Between the trimmed V and J ends, which lost 4 bases and 1 base, there was a span of 14 bases. The CDR3 has 15 amino acids. CDR3 loop: CASSPNPNSQETQYF. The DNA for the CDR3 is TGTGCCAGCAGCCCTAATCCGAACAGCCAAGAGACCCAGTACTTC.

The chain combines TRBV11-3 with TRBJ1-1; unclear D gene. The V end lost 3 bases, the J end lost 0 bases, and 8 bases lay between the germline ends. This CDR3 spans 14 amino acids. From germline, CDR1 is SGHNT and CDR2 YENEEA. DNA of the CDR3: TGTGCCAGCAGCTTTGGCAGATTGAACACTGAAGCTTTCTTT. Its protein product is CASSFGRLNTEAFF. The whole variable domain, remainder taken from reference TRBV11-3 and TRBJ1-1, is EAGVVQSPRYKIIEKKQPVAFWCNPISGHNTLYWYLQNLGQGPELLIRYENEEAVDDSQLPKDRFSAERLKGVDSTLKIQPAELGDSAVYLCASSFGRLNTEAFFGQGTRLTVV.

The CDR3 coding sequence is TGTGCCAGCAGCTTACTAGCGGGGGGATTTAATGAGCAGTTCTTC. Residues: CASSLLAGGFNEQFF. V gene TRBV3-1 (or the pseudogene TRBV3-2) combines with J gene TRBJ2-1, with 12 bases lining up with TRBD2. V lost 5 bases to trimming and J lost 7 bases; unmatched junction nucleotides: 6. Germline loops: CDR1 LGHDT, CDR2 YNNKEL (reference sequence). The CDR3 is 15 residues long.

The chain combines TRBV10-3 with TRBJ2-7; D perhaps matches TRBD1 (6 bases). V was clipped by 3 bases and J by 4 bases, with 7 bases between them. Germline V gene data show CDR1 as ENHRY and CDR2 as SYGVKD. This CDR3 is 12 amino acids long. CDR3 region: CAISDQGYEQYF. The CDR3 region has the DNA TGTGCCATCAGTGATCAGGGGTACGAGCAGTACTTC.

The CDR3 reads CATSRGLARDTQYF. As DNA, the CDR3 is TGCGCCACCTCGCGCGGACTAGCGAGGGATACGCAGTATTTT. J is TRBJ2-3 and V is TRBV5-1, with 9 bases that match TRBD2. The CDR3 has 14 residues. V was pared by 9 bases and J by 6 bases, with 11 bases of the junction left unmatched. CDR1 and CDR2 (germline): SGHRS, YFSETQ.

This chain joins TRBV29-1 and TRBJ2-1; 12 bases match TRBD2. V gave up 3 bases and J gave up 0 bases; unmatched junction bases: 0. This CDR3 comprises 15 residues. CDR1 and CDR2 (germline): SQVTM, ANQGSEA. In nucleotides, the CDR3 is TGCAGCGTTGAGACTAGCGGGAGCTCCTACAATGAGCAGTTCTTC. Translated: CSVETSGSSYNEQFF.

The chain combines TRBV7-8 with TRBJ1-3; perhaps TRBD1 as D (6 bases). The CDR3 runs 16 residues. Germline-derived CDR1 and CDR2 are SGHVS and FQNEAQ. Trimming left V 1 base short and J 9 bases short, with 19 bases between. CDR3 region: CASSLVPTGYQSTIYF. The DNA of the CDR3 is TGTGCCAGCAGCTTAGTCCCCACAGGGTACCAGAGCACCATATATTTT. Full variable domain (rest looked up from reference TRBV7-8 and TRBJ1-3): GAGVSQSPRYKVAKRGQDVALRCDPISGHVSLFWYQQALGQGPEFLTYFQNEAQLDKSGLPSDRFFAERPEGSVSTLKIQRTQQEDSAVYLCASSLVPTGYQSTIYFGEGSWLTVV.

A few counts support this clone. The chain carries TRBV10-2 and TRBJ2-7; 7 positions match TRBD2. Unmatched junction bases numbered 7, after V lost 6 bases and J lost 2 bases. The CDR3 sequence is 14 residues long. CDR1 and CDR2 from the germline V gene are WSHSY and SAAADI. This chain's CDR3 is CASRSPSGPYEQYF. CDR3 in DNA: TGCGCCAGCAGGAGTCCTAGCGGACCCTACGAGCAGTACTTC.

V gene TRBV19 combines with J gene TRBJ1-1; D is unresolved. The V end lost 4 bases, the J end lost 3 bases, and 15 bases lay between the germline ends. This CDR3 comprises 15 residues. Looked up from germline, CDR1 is LNHDA and CDR2 is SQIVND (reference sequence). The CDR3 reads CASSTPDLTDTEAFF. CDR3 coding DNA: TGTGCCAGTAGTACCCCGGACTTGACGGACACTGAAGCTTTCTTT.

This clone was counted once. The chain uses TRBV19 and TRBJ2-6; TRBD1 agrees at 8 bases. The germline CDR1 and CDR2 sequences are LNHDA and SQIVND (reference sequence). The CDR3 loop spans 15 amino acids. Trimming cost V 4 bases and J 2 bases; bases outside gene matches: 1. The CDR3 reads CASSRQGTGANVLTF. The DNA for the CDR3 is TGTGCCAGTAGTAGACAGGGGACTGGGGCCAACGTCCTGACTTTC.

The chain recombines TRBV6-5 with TRBJ2-7; 7 positions match TRBD2. CDR3 length equals 13 residues. CDR1 is MNHEY, CDR2 SVGAGI, per germline. V dropped 6 bases and J dropped 2; count of bases not matched to a gene: 4. The CDR3 coding sequence is TGTGCCAGCAGGCTGGGACTAACCTACGAGCAGTACTTC. This gives the protein CASRLGLTYEQYF.